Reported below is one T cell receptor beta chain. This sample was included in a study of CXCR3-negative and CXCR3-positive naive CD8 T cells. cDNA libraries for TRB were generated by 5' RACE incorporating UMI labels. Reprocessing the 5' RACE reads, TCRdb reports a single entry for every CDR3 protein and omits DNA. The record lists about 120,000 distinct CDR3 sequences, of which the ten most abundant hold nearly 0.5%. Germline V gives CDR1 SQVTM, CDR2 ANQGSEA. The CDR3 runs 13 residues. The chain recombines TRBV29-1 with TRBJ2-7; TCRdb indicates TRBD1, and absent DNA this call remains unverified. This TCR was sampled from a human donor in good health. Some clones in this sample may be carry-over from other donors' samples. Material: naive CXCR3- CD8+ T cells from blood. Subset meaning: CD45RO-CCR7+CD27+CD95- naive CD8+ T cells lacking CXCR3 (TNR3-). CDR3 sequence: CSVEGDRAYEQYF.